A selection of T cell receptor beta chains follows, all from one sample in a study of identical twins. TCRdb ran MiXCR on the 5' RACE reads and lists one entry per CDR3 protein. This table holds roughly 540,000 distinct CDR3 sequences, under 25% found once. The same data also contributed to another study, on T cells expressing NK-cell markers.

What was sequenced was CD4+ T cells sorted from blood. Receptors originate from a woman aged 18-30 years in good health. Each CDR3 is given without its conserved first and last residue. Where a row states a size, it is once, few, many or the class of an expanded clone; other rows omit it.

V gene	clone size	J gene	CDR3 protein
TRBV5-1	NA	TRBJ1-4	ASSPGQVTNEKLF
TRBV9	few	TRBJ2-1	ASSPGGLAGEGHEQF
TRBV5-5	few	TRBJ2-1	ASSLVGYGEQF
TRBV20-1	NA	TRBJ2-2	SARVGIGGLTGELF
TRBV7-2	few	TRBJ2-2	ASSQRSMEGELF
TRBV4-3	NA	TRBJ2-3	ASSQDLNSRTQY
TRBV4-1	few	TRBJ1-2	ASSPGQPPFFNYGYT
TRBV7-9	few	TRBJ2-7	ASSPRGGPGEQY
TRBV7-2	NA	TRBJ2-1	ASSSGGAWNEQF
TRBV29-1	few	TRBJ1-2	SAAPVGWEGYT
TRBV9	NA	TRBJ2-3	ASSVAPGGPGDTQY
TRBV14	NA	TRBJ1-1	ASSPWDRGTEAF
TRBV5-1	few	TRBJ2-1	ASSLEGLKGRNEQF
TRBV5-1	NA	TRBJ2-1	ASSFAPGLARNEQF
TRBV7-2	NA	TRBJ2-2	ASSPRTSGRAGELF
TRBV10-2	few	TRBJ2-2	ASSVGLRVLF
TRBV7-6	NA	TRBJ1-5	ASSLARDRNQPQH
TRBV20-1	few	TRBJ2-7	SARVPGRSPEQY
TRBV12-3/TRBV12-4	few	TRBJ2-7	ASRQGELSYEQY
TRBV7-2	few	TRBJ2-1	ASSLMTPGPEQF
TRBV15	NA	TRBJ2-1	ATSTLMNEQF
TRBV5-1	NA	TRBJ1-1	ASSPWTDTEAF
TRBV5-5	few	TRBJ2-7	ASSLVQYYEQY
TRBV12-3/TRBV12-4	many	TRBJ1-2	ASSFRGRNGYT
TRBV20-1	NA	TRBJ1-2	SAIGTANYGYT
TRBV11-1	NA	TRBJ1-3	ASSIQNTIY
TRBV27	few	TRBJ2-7	ASSRDREFNEQY
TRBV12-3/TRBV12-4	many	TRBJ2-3	ASSPGATQY
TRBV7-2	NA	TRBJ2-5	ASSPEEREVRIQY
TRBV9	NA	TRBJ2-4	ASSVDIAGGRNIQY
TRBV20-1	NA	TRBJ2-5	SAIQEGQGEETQY
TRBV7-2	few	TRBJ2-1	ASSLWTPRDEQF
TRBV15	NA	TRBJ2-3	ATSRDGRGGPDTQY
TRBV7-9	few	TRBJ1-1	ASSFLDLNTEAF
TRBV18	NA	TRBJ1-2	ASSPPRDRGIRPYGYT
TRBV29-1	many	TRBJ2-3	SADPHGLGTDTQY
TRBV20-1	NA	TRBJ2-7	SARTSNYEQY
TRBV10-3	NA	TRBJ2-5	ASKGGALLGEQY
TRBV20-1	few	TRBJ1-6	SAGPGGRGSPLH
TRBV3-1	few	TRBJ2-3	ASSQTSGGAPQY
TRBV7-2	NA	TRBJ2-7	ASSLRDRGQGEQY
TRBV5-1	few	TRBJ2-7	ASSPSLTGGLARPSEQY
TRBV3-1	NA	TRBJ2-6	ASSLTAGRAGANVLT
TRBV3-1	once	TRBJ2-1	ASSQGGSRNEQF
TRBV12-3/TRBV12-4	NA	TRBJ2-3	ASSALAPSTDTQY
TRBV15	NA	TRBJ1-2	ATSRAWGAEGGYT
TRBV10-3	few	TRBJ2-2	AIKIAVLGELF
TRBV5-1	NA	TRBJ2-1	ASSFGAGHRNEQF
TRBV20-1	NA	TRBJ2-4	SAGGGGGKNIQY
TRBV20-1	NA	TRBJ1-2	SAREDRDYGYT
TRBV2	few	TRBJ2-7	ASSEYYEQY
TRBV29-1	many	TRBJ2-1	SVVRARNNEQF
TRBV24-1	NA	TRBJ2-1	ATIRMSSYNEQF
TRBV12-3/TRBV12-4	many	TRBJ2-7	ASSPRQGEGAYEQY
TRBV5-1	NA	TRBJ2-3	ASSAGPFGDTQY